These T cell receptor beta chains were read from a single sample in a study of blood T cell repertoires in COVID-19. The protocol was immunoSEQ multiplex PCR, while the TCRdb copy is restricted to in-frame clones and leaves out a portion. This table holds over 200,000 clones, 80% to 90% found once. Sequenced input: peripheral blood. Receptors originate from a young man with COVID-19, enrolled during active disease. CDR3s include the opening cysteine and the closing phenylalanine or tryptophan. D genes are given only for firm matches. Clone sizes are given selectively: once, few, many, or a class where the clone is expanded.

J: TRBJ2-7
D: TRBD2
size: .
V: TRBV19
CDR3: CASSMGLAGYHEQYF
DNA: TGTGCCAGTAGTATGGGGTTAGCGGGATATCACGAGCAGTACTTC

J: TRBJ2-2
D: .
size: few
V: TRBV5-1
CDR3: CASSSGQTTGELFF
DNA: TGCGCCAGCAGCTCTGGACAGACCACCGGGGAGCTGTTTTTT

J: TRBJ2-7
D: .
size: .
V: TRBV5-6
CDR3: CASSGGTESSYEQYF
DNA: TGTGCCAGCAGCGGCGGGACGGAGAGCTCCTACGAGCAGTACTTC

J: TRBJ2-7
D: .
size: once
V: TRBV10-3
CDR3: CAIRTDTLNEQYF
DNA: TGTGCCATCAGGACGGACACTTTAAACGAGCAGTACTTC

J: TRBJ2-1
D: .
size: .
V: TRBV6-5
CDR3: CASSSGWMNEQFF
DNA: TGTGCCAGCAGTTCGGGGTGGATGAATGAGCAGTTCTTC

J: TRBJ1-2
D: .
size: .
V: TRBV6-1
CDR3: CASSEPFSGYTF
DNA: TGTGCCAGCAGTGAGCCCTTCAGTGGCTACACCTTC

J: TRBJ2-7
D: TRBD1
size: .
V: TRBV5-5
CDR3: CASSSDRVYEQYF
DNA: TGTGCCAGCAGCTCGGACAGGGTCTACGAGCAGTACTTC

J: TRBJ1-5
D: .
size: once
V: TRBV6-1
CDR3: CASSEAGARQPQHF
DNA: TGTGCCAGCAGTGAAGCAGGGGCCCGACAGCCCCAGCATTTT

J: TRBJ2-5
D: TRBD1
size: .
V: TRBV7-8
CDR3: CASSLAGGGMLTQYF
DNA: TGTGCCAGCAGCTTAGCAGGGGGCGGTATGTTAACCCAGTACTTC

J: TRBJ1-5
D: .
size: once
V: TRBV2
CDR3: CASSESGDSNQPQHF
DNA: TGTGCCAGCAGTGAATCCGGGGATAGCAATCAGCCCCAGCATTTT

J: TRBJ2-6
D: TRBD1
size: .
V: TRBV16
CDR3: CASSQTGTFSGANVLTF
DNA: TGTGCCAGCAGCCAGACAGGGACGTTCTCTGGGGCCAACGTCCTGACTTTC

J: TRBJ2-7
D: .
size: .
V: TRBV3-1/TRBV3-2
CDR3: CASSQRSVGGEQYF
DNA: TGTGCCAGCAGCCAACGGTCGGTGGGGGGCGAGCAGTACTTC

J: TRBJ1-5
D: .
size: few
V: TRBV21-1
CDR3: CASSKGRGGPNLSNQPQHF
DNA: TGTGCCAGCAGCAAAGGGAGGGGAGGACCCAATTTAAGCAATCAGCCCCAGCATTTT

J: TRBJ2-5
D: TRBD2
size: .
V: TRBV29-1
CDR3: CSVEGGEETQYF
DNA: TGCAGCGTTGAGGGGGGGGAAGAGACCCAGTACTTC

J: TRBJ2-1
D: .
size: few
V: TRBV9
CDR3: CASSPGNEQFF
DNA: TGTGCCAGCAGCCCCGGGAATGAGCAGTTCTTC

J: TRBJ1-2
D: TRBD1
size: .
V: TRBV2
CDR3: CASSGQGVDYGYTF
DNA: TGTGCCAGCAGTGGACAGGGGGTTGACTATGGCTACACCTTC

J: TRBJ2-7
D: .
size: .
V: TRBV2
CDR3: CASSEANRPSYEQYF
DNA: TGTGCCAGCAGTGAAGCGAACAGACCTTCCTACGAGCAGTACTTC

J: TRBJ1-2
D: .
size: .
V: TRBV7-2
CDR3: CASSSGPGGRSYTF
DNA: TGTGCCAGCAGCTCAGGTCCCGGGGGAAGGAGCTACACCTTC

J: TRBJ2-5
D: .
size: .
V: TRBV7-9
CDR3: CASSSQGQETQYF
DNA: TGTGCCAGCAGCTCCCAGGGTCAAGAGACCCAGTACTTC

J: TRBJ1-1
D: TRBD1
size: .
V: TRBV4-3
CDR3: CASSAQQGAILAFF
DNA: TGCGCCAGCAGCGCCCAACAGGGGGCAATTCTAGCTTTCTTT

J: TRBJ2-7
D: .
size: .
V: TRBV5-8
CDR3: CASSLLPGSYEQYF
DNA: TGTGCCAGCAGCTTGTTGCCGGGCTCCTACGAGCAGTACTTC

J: TRBJ2-1
D: TRBD2
size: .
V: TRBV4-3
CDR3: CASSQERGLAPYNEQFF
DNA: TGCGCCAGCAGCCAAGAAAGGGGACTAGCGCCTTACAATGAGCAGTTCTTC

J: TRBJ1-3
D: .
size: once
V: TRBV4-3
CDR3: CASGSTGVRDTIYF
DNA: TGCGCCAGCGGTTCGACAGGCGTCCGAGACACCATATATTTT